A selection of T cell receptor beta chains follows, all from one sample in a study of cytomegalovirus exposure and HLA in healthy donors. The repertoire was sequenced with immunoSEQ multiplex PCR; TCRdb's copy has only in-frame clones and lacks some. The sample has about 86,000 clones, roughly 83% seen once. Sequenced input: PBMCs. All receptors come from a woman aged 40-49 years in good health and CMV-seropositive. Each CDR3 is given with its conserved first and last residue. The size of a clone is reported for some rows only, either as once, few or many, or as a class for expanded clones.

TRBV5-4	TRBJ2-7	14	-	CASSRFQDSYEQYF
TRBV6-5	TRBJ2-7	14	-	CASTPGQGAYEQYF
TRBV9	TRBJ2-1	12	-	CASSARGTEQFF
TRBV29-1	TRBJ1-2	14	-	CSVAPLTANYGYTF
TRBV25-1	TRBJ2-5	14	-	CASSEYGGGETQYF
TRBV4-3	TRBJ1-5	15	few	CASSQDSGSNQPQHF
TRBV7-3	TRBJ2-2	15	-	CASSRYRENTGELFF
TRBV28	TRBJ1-1	15	-	CASTQGGLLGTEAFF
TRBV6-5	TRBJ2-7	14	-	CASTQGAQFVEQYF
TRBV9	TRBJ1-1	14	-	CASSVESQVAEAFF
TRBV5-6	TRBJ2-6	15	-	CASSSTGSGANVLTF
TRBV28	TRBJ2-3	17	-	CASSPRLGRGGVDTQYF
TRBV5-6	TRBJ2-5	13	once	CASSLTSLETQYF
TRBV7-9	TRBJ2-7	14	-	CASSHTSGGYEQYF
TRBV11-2	TRBJ1-1	18	-	CASSFLTGTVRGNTEAFF
TRBV7-3	TRBJ2-1	15	-	CASSPSGGALDEQFF
TRBV30	TRBJ2-5	14	-	CAWSVGQLGETQYF